One sample yielded the 7 T cell receptor beta chains listed below, sequenced in a study of blood T cell repertoires in COVID-19. Method: immunoSEQ multiplex PCR; TCRdb's copy keeps in-frame clones and lacks some. This table has roughly 180,000 clones, around 85% appearing once. The specimen was peripheral blood. These receptors came from a woman aged 55-70 years with acute or convalescent COVID-19.

V and J are TRBV7-3 and TRBJ1-1, with D maybe TRBD1 (5 bases). The CDR3 length is 13 residues. Germline V gene lookup returns CDR1 SGHTA and CDR2 FQGTGA. The V end lost 2 bases, the J end lost 4 bases, and 8 bases lay between the germline ends. The CDR3 reads CASSLGGFTEAFF. The CDR3 bases are TGTGCCAGCAGCTTAGGGGGGTTCACTGAAGCTTTCTTT.

The chain carries TRBV7-8 and TRBJ2-7; 8 bases align to TRBD1. V shed 5 bases, J shed 2 bases, and the junction held 5 bases outside the gene matches. CDR1 and CDR2 from the germline V gene are SGHVS and FQNEAQ. The CDR3 consists of 14 residues. The CDR3 is CASSRGQVPYEQYF. The CDR3 bases are TGTGCCAGCAGCCGGGGACAGGTACCCTACGAGCAGTACTTC.

This clone was counted a single time. This chain links TRBV4-2 with TRBJ1-4; TRBD1 aligns across 7 bases. With V trimmed by 0 bases and J by 4 bases, 2 bases remained unmatched. Germline CDR1 LGHNA, CDR2 YNFKEQ. This CDR3 region has 15 residues. For the CDR3, the DNA is TGTGCCAGCAGCCAAGAGGGACAGTATAATGAAAAACTGTTTTTT. It encodes CASSQEGQYNEKLFF.

This clone has more than one count but fewer than ten. V and J are TRBV10-2 and TRBJ2-1, with 8 bases matching TRBD2. After removal of 0 bases from V and 5 bases from J, the junction contained 12 bases not matched to a gene. Germline CDR1 reads WSHSY; CDR2 reads SAAADI. The CDR3 runs 18 residues. DNA for the CDR3: TGCGCCAGCAGTGAGTCGGCCCTGGGACTAGTTCTCGACAATGAGCAGTTCTTC. Encoded protein: CASSESALGLVLDNEQFF.

The chain joins TRBV4-1 to TRBJ2-3; 10 nucleotides align to TRBD2. Germline V CDR1 and CDR2: MGHRA, YSYEKL. V was pared by 1 base and J by 2 bases, with 15 bases of the junction left unmatched. This CDR3 has 20 residues. The CDR3 region has the DNA TGCGCCAGCAGCCAAGTTTCATCCCTAGCGGGAGCCCCGTCCACAGATACGCAGTATTTT. As protein: CASSQVSSLAGAPSTDTQYF.

The rearrangement uses TRBV5-1 and TRBJ2-7; 8 bases are shared with TRBD2. This CDR3 region has 16 residues. Germline lookup yields CDR1 SGHRS and CDR2 YFSETQ. Trimming at V came to 2 bases and at J to 1 base, leaving 8 bases not matched to a gene. CDR3 nucleotide sequence: TGCGCCAGCAGCTTAAGAAGCGGGGGCGGGTCCTACGAGCAGTACTTC. Amino acids: CASSLRSGGGSYEQYF.

This clone was counted between two and nine times. The CDR3 nucleotides are TGCGCCAGCAGCTTGGATGGCGGGCCCGGGGAGCTGTTTTTT. Protein: CASSLDGGPGELFF. The J gene is TRBJ2-2, the V gene TRBV5-1, with a possible D match to TRBD2 (5 bases). Trimming removed 0 bases from V and 6 bases from J, with 9 bases in between. This CDR3 is built from 14 residues. Germline V gene sequence: CDR1 SGHRS, CDR2 YFSETQ.